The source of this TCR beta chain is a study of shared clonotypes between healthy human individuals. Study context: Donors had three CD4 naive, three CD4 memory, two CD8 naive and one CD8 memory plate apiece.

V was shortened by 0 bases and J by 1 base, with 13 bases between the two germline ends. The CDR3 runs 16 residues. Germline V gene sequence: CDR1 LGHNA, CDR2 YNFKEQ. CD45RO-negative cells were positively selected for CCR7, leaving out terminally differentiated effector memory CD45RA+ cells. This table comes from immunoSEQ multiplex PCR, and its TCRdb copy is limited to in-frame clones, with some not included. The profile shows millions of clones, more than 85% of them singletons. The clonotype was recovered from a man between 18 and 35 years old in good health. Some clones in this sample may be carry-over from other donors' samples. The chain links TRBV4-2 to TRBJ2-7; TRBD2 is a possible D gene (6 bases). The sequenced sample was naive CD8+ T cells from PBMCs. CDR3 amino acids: CASSQDASAPSYEQYF. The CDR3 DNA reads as TGTGCCAGCAGCCAAGATGCTAGCGCCCCATCCTACGAGCAGTACTTC.